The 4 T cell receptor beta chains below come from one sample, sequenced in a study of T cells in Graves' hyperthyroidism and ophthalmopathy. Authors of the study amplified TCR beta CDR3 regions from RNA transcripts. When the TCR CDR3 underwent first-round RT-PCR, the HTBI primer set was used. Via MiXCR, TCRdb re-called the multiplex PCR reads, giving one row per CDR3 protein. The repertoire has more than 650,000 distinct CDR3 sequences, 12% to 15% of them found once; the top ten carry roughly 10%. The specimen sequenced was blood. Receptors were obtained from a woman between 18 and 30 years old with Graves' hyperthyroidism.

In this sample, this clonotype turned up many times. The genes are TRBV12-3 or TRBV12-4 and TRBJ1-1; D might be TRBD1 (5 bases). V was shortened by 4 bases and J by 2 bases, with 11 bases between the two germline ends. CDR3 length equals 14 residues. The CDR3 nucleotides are TGTGCCAGCAGTTCCCCGACAGCCAACACTGAAGCTTTCTTT. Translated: CASSSPTANTEAFF.

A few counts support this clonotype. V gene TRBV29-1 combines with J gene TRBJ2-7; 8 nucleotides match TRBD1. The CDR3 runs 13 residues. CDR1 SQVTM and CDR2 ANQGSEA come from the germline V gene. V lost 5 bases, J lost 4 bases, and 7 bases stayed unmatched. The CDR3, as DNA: TGCAGCGTTAGACAGGGGCCCCCTTACGAGCAGTACTTC. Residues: CSVRQGPPYEQYF.

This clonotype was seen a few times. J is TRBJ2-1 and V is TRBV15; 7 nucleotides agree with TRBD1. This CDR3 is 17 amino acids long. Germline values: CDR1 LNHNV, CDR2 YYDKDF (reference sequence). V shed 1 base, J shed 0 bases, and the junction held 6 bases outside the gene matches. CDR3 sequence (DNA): TGTGCCACCAGCAGAGGGTACGGGACAGTCTCCTACAATGAGCAGTTCTTC. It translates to CATSRGYGTVSYNEQFF.

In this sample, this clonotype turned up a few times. CDR3: CASRPGQGNNSPLHF. CDR3 DNA sequence: TGTGCCAGCAGACCCGGACAGGGTAATAATTCACCCCTCCACTTT. The chain couples TRBV27 to TRBJ1-6; 8 nucleotides align to TRBD1. Trimming took 6 bases from V and 5 from J; bases not matched to a gene: 6. The CDR3 has 15 residues. Per the germline V gene, CDR1 is MNHEY and CDR2 is SMNVEV (reference sequence).